A selection of T cell receptor beta chains follows, all from one sample in a study of technical replicates of blood from a few donors. The method was immunoSEQ multiplex PCR; TCRdb's version includes in-frame clones alone and lacks a portion of them. The table includes 80,000 to 100,000 clones, roughly nine tenths detected once. The sample taken for sequencing was T cells isolated from PBMCs. The receptors originated from a human donor in good health. Each CDR3 is given with its conserved first and last residue. D genes are given only for firm matches. Clone size appears in some rows only: once, few, many, or a class for an expanded clone.

j_call: TRBJ1-1; v_call: TRBV5-6; d_call: -; clone_size: few; cdr3_aa: CASSLSREVAFF; cdr3_nt: TGTGCCAGCAGCTTGTCTCGGGAGGTAGCTTTCTTT
j_call: TRBJ2-3; v_call: TRBV9; d_call: TRBD1; clone_size: -; cdr3_aa: CASSATGDVNTQYF; cdr3_nt: TGTGCCAGCAGCGCGACAGGGGACGTCAATACGCAGTATTTT
j_call: TRBJ2-2; v_call: TRBV4-2; d_call: TRBD2; clone_size: once; cdr3_aa: CASSQAGLNTGELFF; cdr3_nt: TGTGCCAGCAGCCAAGCGGGACTAAACACCGGGGAGCTGTTTTTT
j_call: TRBJ1-2; v_call: TRBV11-2; d_call: -; clone_size: -; cdr3_aa: CASQGQVWGDYGYTF; cdr3_nt: TGTGCCAGCCAGGGCCAGGTTTGGGGGGACTATGGCTACACCTTC
j_call: TRBJ2-1; v_call: TRBV27; d_call: -; clone_size: -; cdr3_aa: CASSFARDFRYNEQFF; cdr3_nt: TGTGCCAGCAGTTTTGCCCGGGACTTCCGATACAATGAGCAGTTCTTC
j_call: TRBJ2-2; v_call: TRBV7-7; d_call: TRBD2; clone_size: -; cdr3_aa: CASSPVGTGGGELFF; cdr3_nt: TGTGCCAGCAGCCCCGTAGGGACGGGGGGCGGGGAGCTGTTTTTT
j_call: TRBJ1-1; v_call: TRBV10-3; d_call: -; clone_size: -; cdr3_aa: CAISESQNTEAFF; cdr3_nt: TGTGCCATCAGCGAAAGCCAGAACACTGAAGCTTTCTTT
j_call: TRBJ1-4; v_call: TRBV28; d_call: -; clone_size: -; cdr3_aa: CASSSQGPTNEKLFF; cdr3_nt: TGTGCCAGCAGTTCCCAGGGTCCCACTAATGAAAAACTGTTTTTT
j_call: TRBJ2-7; v_call: TRBV7-3; d_call: -; clone_size: -; cdr3_aa: CASSPPDGNEQYF; cdr3_nt: TGTGCCAGCAGCCCCCCCGATGGCAACGAGCAGTACTTC
j_call: TRBJ2-7; v_call: TRBV2; d_call: -; clone_size: -; cdr3_aa: CASSDLRRGSYF; cdr3_nt: TGTGCCAGCAGTGATTTGCGACGGGGATCGTACTTC
j_call: TRBJ2-7; v_call: TRBV27; d_call: TRBD2; clone_size: -; cdr3_aa: CASRILAGSSYEQYF; cdr3_nt: TGTGCCAGCAGAATACTAGCGGGAAGCTCCTACGAGCAGTACTTC
j_call: TRBJ2-2; v_call: TRBV25-1; d_call: TRBD1; clone_size: -; cdr3_aa: CASSVGQGNTGELFF; cdr3_nt: TGTGCCAGCAGTGTTGGACAGGGGAACACCGGGGAGCTGTTTTTT
j_call: TRBJ2-3; v_call: TRBV7-8; d_call: TRBD2; clone_size: -; cdr3_aa: CASSFSGLAGGTDTQYF; cdr3_nt: TGTGCCAGCAGCTTTTCCGGACTAGCGGGGGGCACAGATACGCAGTATTTT
j_call: TRBJ2-5; v_call: TRBV7-8; d_call: -; clone_size: -; cdr3_aa: CASSFALSFSGTQYF; cdr3_nt: TGTGCCAGCAGCTTTGCTCTATCTTTTAGCGGGACCCAGTACTTC
j_call: TRBJ2-5; v_call: TRBV7-9; d_call: -; clone_size: -; cdr3_aa: CASSLTWGVETQYF; cdr3_nt: TGTGCCAGCAGCTTAACTTGGGGGGTCGAGACCCAGTACTTC
j_call: TRBJ2-1; v_call: TRBV10-1; d_call: -; clone_size: -; cdr3_aa: CASSDQGPSEQFF; cdr3_nt: TGCGCCAGCAGTGATCAAGGACCTAGCGAGCAGTTCTTC
j_call: TRBJ1-1; v_call: TRBV5-1; d_call: -; clone_size: few; cdr3_aa: CASRMGGFPEAFF; cdr3_nt: TGCGCCAGCAGGATGGGGGGATTCCCTGAAGCTTTCTTT
j_call: TRBJ1-1; v_call: TRBV19; d_call: -; clone_size: -; cdr3_aa: CASNGEMNTEAFF; cdr3_nt: TGTGCCAGTAACGGGGAAATGAACACTGAAGCTTTCTTT
j_call: TRBJ1-5; v_call: TRBV15; d_call: -; clone_size: -; cdr3_aa: CATSRGAGSNQPQHF; cdr3_nt: TGTGCCACCAGCAGAGGGGCGGGTAGCAATCAGCCCCAGCATTTT
j_call: TRBJ2-7; v_call: TRBV2; d_call: TRBD2; clone_size: -; cdr3_aa: CASGGGRGLASHEQYF; cdr3_nt: TGTGCCAGCGGGGGTGGGAGGGGACTAGCTTCCCACGAGCAGTACTTC
j_call: TRBJ1-4; v_call: TRBV28; d_call: -; clone_size: -; cdr3_aa: CASSPGGGYNEKLFF; cdr3_nt: TGTGCCAGCAGTCCCGGTGGGGGCTATAATGAAAAACTGTTTTTT
j_call: TRBJ2-7; v_call: TRBV6-1; d_call: TRBD1; clone_size: -; cdr3_aa: CASSAPGQGTYEQYF; cdr3_nt: TGTGCCAGCAGTGCCCCGGGACAGGGGACCTACGAGCAGTACTTC
j_call: TRBJ2-3; v_call: TRBV6-1; d_call: -; clone_size: once; cdr3_aa: CASRREFSTDTQYF; cdr3_nt: TGTGCCAGCCGCCGGGAATTTAGCACAGATACGCAGTATTTT
j_call: TRBJ2-2; v_call: TRBV29-1; d_call: -; clone_size: -; cdr3_aa: CSATPSSDTGELFF; cdr3_nt: TGCAGCGCCACCCCCTCGAGTGACACCGGGGAGCTGTTTTTT
j_call: TRBJ2-2; v_call: TRBV4-2; d_call: TRBD2; clone_size: -; cdr3_aa: CASSQEDSGTGELFF; cdr3_nt: TGTGCCAGCAGCCAAGAGGATAGCGGGACCGGGGAGCTGTTTTTT
j_call: TRBJ2-6; v_call: TRBV2; d_call: TRBD2; clone_size: -; cdr3_aa: CASSGLAGAGANVLTF; cdr3_nt: TGTGCCAGCAGTGGACTAGCGGGAGCTGGGGCCAACGTCCTGACTTTC
j_call: TRBJ1-4; v_call: TRBV28; d_call: -; clone_size: -; cdr3_aa: CASSRTGLTNEKLFF; cdr3_nt: TGTGCCAGCAGCCGGACGGGACTCACAAATGAAAAACTGTTTTTT
j_call: TRBJ2-5; v_call: TRBV5-1; d_call: -; clone_size: once; cdr3_aa: CASSPIATGFTQMVETQYF; cdr3_nt: TGCGCCAGCAGCCCAATAGCCACAGGGTTTACCCAAATGGTGGAGACCCAGTACTTC
j_call: TRBJ2-7; v_call: TRBV6-5; d_call: TRBD1; clone_size: -; cdr3_aa: CASSYSQGVNGEQYF; cdr3_nt: TGTGCCAGCAGTTACTCACAGGGGGTGAACGGAGAGCAGTACTTC
j_call: TRBJ2-7; v_call: TRBV7-9; d_call: TRBD2; clone_size: -; cdr3_aa: CASSWVSGGAYEQYF; cdr3_nt: TGTGCCAGCAGCTGGGTTAGCGGGGGGGCCTACGAGCAGTACTTC
j_call: TRBJ1-4; v_call: TRBV2; d_call: TRBD1; clone_size: -; cdr3_aa: CASSVGTGSEKLFF; cdr3_nt: TGTGCCAGCAGTGTTGGGACAGGGAGTGAAAAACTGTTTTTT
j_call: TRBJ2-2; v_call: TRBV2; d_call: -; clone_size: -; cdr3_aa: CASSEDRRTANTGELFF; cdr3_nt: TGTGCCAGCAGTGAAGATAGGAGGACAGCGAACACCGGGGAGCTGTTTTTT
j_call: TRBJ1-1; v_call: TRBV2; d_call: -; clone_size: -; cdr3_aa: CASRTGNTEAFF; cdr3_nt: TGTGCCAGCAGGACAGGGAACACTGAAGCTTTCTTT
j_call: TRBJ2-7; v_call: TRBV4-2; d_call: TRBD2; clone_size: -; cdr3_aa: CASSQALLAGEDEQYF; cdr3_nt: TGTGCCAGCAGCCAAGCCCTGCTAGCGGGAGAGGACGAGCAGTACTTC
j_call: TRBJ2-5; v_call: TRBV15; d_call: -; clone_size: -; cdr3_aa: CATSGWTERLGTQYF; cdr3_nt: TGTGCCACCAGCGGATGGACAGAAAGGCTTGGGACCCAGTACTTC
j_call: TRBJ1-1; v_call: TRBV2; d_call: -; clone_size: once; cdr3_aa: CASSDTGRNTEAFF; cdr3_nt: TGTGCCAGCAGTGACACAGGCCGGAACACTGAAGCTTTCTTT
j_call: TRBJ2-1; v_call: TRBV28; d_call: TRBD2; clone_size: -; cdr3_aa: CASSLGLAGADEQFF; cdr3_nt: TGTGCCAGCAGTTTGGGACTAGCGGGAGCCGATGAGCAGTTCTTC
j_call: TRBJ2-5; v_call: TRBV18; d_call: TRBD1; clone_size: -; cdr3_aa: CASSPFPFRYVRGSGQETQYF; cdr3_nt: TGTGCCAGCTCACCATTCCCGTTTCGGTACGTCAGGGGGTCAGGGCAAGAGACCCAGTACTTC
j_call: TRBJ2-3; v_call: TRBV7-8; d_call: TRBD2; clone_size: -; cdr3_aa: CASSPIGFERETDTQYF; cdr3_nt: TGTGCCAGCAGCCCGATCGGGTTTGAGCGGGAGACAGATACGCAGTATTTT
j_call: TRBJ1-1; v_call: TRBV21-1; d_call: -; clone_size: -; cdr3_aa: CASPLQVMNTEAFF; cdr3_nt: TGTGCCAGCCCGCTACAGGTAATGAACACTGAAGCTTTCTTT
j_call: TRBJ1-3; v_call: TRBV2; d_call: -; clone_size: -; cdr3_aa: CASSEERAGGNTIYF; cdr3_nt: TGTGCCAGCAGTGAAGAGAGGGCAGGCGGAAACACCATATATTTT
j_call: TRBJ1-2; v_call: TRBV25-1; d_call: -; clone_size: -; cdr3_aa: CASSESDYGYTF; cdr3_nt: TGTGCCAGCAGTGAATCCGACTATGGCTACACCTTC
j_call: TRBJ1-2; v_call: TRBV6-1; d_call: -; clone_size: once; cdr3_aa: CASSEVIGLTVYGYTF; cdr3_nt: TGTGCCAGCAGTGAGGTCATCGGCTTGACAGTCTATGGCTACACCTTC
j_call: TRBJ2-2; v_call: TRBV11-2; d_call: -; clone_size: -; cdr3_aa: CASSLYSSGEGDTGELFF; cdr3_nt: TGTGCCAGCAGCTTATATTCGAGTGGGGAAGGGGACACCGGGGAGCTGTTTTTT
j_call: TRBJ2-1; v_call: TRBV5-1; d_call: TRBD2; clone_size: -; cdr3_aa: CASSLAFSGGENYNEQFF; cdr3_nt: TGCGCCAGCAGCTTGGCATTTAGCGGGGGGGAAAACTACAATGAGCAGTTCTTC
j_call: TRBJ1-3; v_call: TRBV19; d_call: -; clone_size: -; cdr3_aa: CASARQRSGNTIYF; cdr3_nt: TGTGCCAGTGCTCGGCAGCGCTCTGGAAACACCATATATTTT
j_call: TRBJ2-4; v_call: TRBV4-1; d_call: TRBD1; clone_size: -; cdr3_aa: CASSQKTWDSKNIQYF; cdr3_nt: TGCGCCAGCAGCCAAAAGACATGGGACAGCAAAAACATTCAGTACTTC
j_call: TRBJ1-5; v_call: TRBV6-1; d_call: -; clone_size: -; cdr3_aa: CASRVEPQGNQPQHF; cdr3_nt: TGTGCCAGCAGAGTGGAACCCCAGGGCAATCAGCCCCAGCATTTT
j_call: TRBJ1-2; v_call: TRBV30; d_call: TRBD1; clone_size: -; cdr3_aa: CAWSVGGQGFGYTF; cdr3_nt: TGTGCCTGGAGTGTAGGAGGACAGGGGTTCGGCTACACCTTC
j_call: TRBJ2-6; v_call: TRBV5-6; d_call: -; clone_size: -; cdr3_aa: CASSLTIRTAPGANVLTF; cdr3_nt: TGTGCCAGCAGCTTGACTATTAGGACTGCCCCAGGGGCCAACGTCCTGACTTTC